These 26 T cell receptor beta chains originate from one sample sequenced in a study of CD8 T cells in ankylosing spondylitis. TCRdb re-called the 5' RACE reads with MiXCR, one entry per CDR3 protein. This repertoire shows 200,000 to 250,000 distinct CDR3 sequences, roughly 32% found once; its top ten account for around 4.2%. The sequencing sample was made of blood, either unsorted or a sorted T cell fraction (not recorded which). Receptors originate from a male donor with ankylosing spondylitis or in good health (not recorded which).

This chain connects TRBV6-5 to TRBJ2-5, with 9 bases matching TRBD1. V trimming: 0 bases; J trimming: 5 bases; junction bases outside the gene matches: 4. This CDR3 has 15 residues. CDR1 is MNHEY and CDR2 is SVGAGI in the germline V gene. Written as DNA, the CDR3 is TGTGCCAGCAGTTACTCGACAGGGGGGGTGGAGACCCAGTACTTC. It specifies CASSYSTGGVETQYF.

The CDR3: CSVPRTGGVGRPEAFF. DNA for the CDR3: TGCAGTGTACCACGGACAGGGGGCGTGGGTCGGCCTGAAGCTTTCTTT. V gene TRBV20-1 combines with J gene TRBJ1-1; TRBD1 aligns across 11 bases. In germline, CDR1 is DFQATT, CDR2 SNEGSKA (reference sequence). Trimming took 7 bases from V and 6 from J; bases not matched to a gene: 16. The CDR3 loop spans 16 amino acids.

The V and J genes are TRBV20-1 and TRBJ2-7; D remains ambiguous. The CDR3 runs 14 residues. Germline V gene sequence: CDR1 DFQATT, CDR2 SNEGSKA (reference sequence). V lost 5 bases, J lost 1 base, and 15 bases lay in between. The CDR3 DNA follows: TGCAGTGCTCCTTATTTCGACGGGTCCTACGAGCAGTACTTC. Its translation: CSAPYFDGSYEQYF.

V gene TRBV20-1 combines with J gene TRBJ2-5; either TRBD1 or TRBD2 may fit D (5 bases each). Per the germline V gene, CDR1 is DFQATT and CDR2 is SNEGSKA (reference sequence). Deletions cut 3 bases from V and 4 bases from J, with 15 bases between. The CDR3 covers 14 residues. CDR3 residues: CSAREDNLGETQYF. Written as DNA, the CDR3 is TGCAGTGCTAGGGAGGACAACTTAGGAGAGACCCAGTACTTC.

The chain has TRBV5-6 and TRBJ2-2, with D possibly TRBD2 on 6 matching bases. V gave up 4 bases and J gave up 5 bases, with 18 bases separating them. Looked up from germline, CDR1 is SGHDT and CDR2 is YYEEEE. CDR3 length: 16 residues. CDR3 protein: CASSGPSGVMTGELFF. The CDR3 nucleotides read TGTGCCAGCAGCGGTCCATCGGGAGTAATGACCGGGGAGCTGTTTTTT.

V usage is TRBV6-5 and J usage is TRBJ1-6; weak D call: TRBD1 (5 bases). CDR3 size: 14 residues. V dropped 1 base and J dropped 6 bases, with 7 bases sitting between them. CDR1 MNHEY and CDR2 SVGAGI come from the germline V gene. The CDR3 DNA reads as TGTGCCAGCAGTTACTATGGGGCTAATTCACCCCTCCACTTT. Its protein is CASSYYGANSPLHF.

In its sample, this clonotype was seen a few times. The chain recombines TRBV20-1 with TRBJ1-1; D call uncertain. The V gene's germline CDR1 is DFQATT and CDR2 SNEGSKA (reference sequence). The CDR3 loop spans 14 amino acids. V shed 5 bases and J shed 5 bases, with 18 bases lying between them. As DNA, the CDR3 is TGCAGTGCTTTTCAAGCGGGATCGAGGACTGAAGCTTTCTTT. It yields the protein CSAFQAGSRTEAFF.

This clonotype was detected a few times. The chain combines TRBV20-1 with TRBJ2-3, with 11 nucleotides matching TRBD2. Germline CDR1 DFQATT, CDR2 SNEGSKA (reference sequence). The CDR3 has 14 residues. V shed 6 bases, J shed 2 bases, and the junction held 4 bases outside the gene matches. CDR3 sequence reads: CSAPGLAVTDTQYF. In DNA form, the CDR3 reads TGCAGTGCGCCGGGACTAGCGGTCACAGATACGCAGTATTTT.

The chain employs TRBV20-1 and TRBJ2-5, with 11 bases aligning to TRBD2. Germline V gene lookup returns CDR1 DFQATT and CDR2 SNEGSKA (reference sequence). The junction had 8 bases not matched to a gene; V was cut back by 4 bases and J by 7 bases. This CDR3 is built from 14 residues. CDR3 sequence: CSAILAGGKGTQYF. DNA of the CDR3: TGCAGTGCTATCCTAGCGGGGGGCAAGGGGACCCAGTACTTC.

This sequence joins TRBV6-1 and TRBJ2-3; no clear D. Germline loops: CDR1 MNHNS, CDR2 SASEGT. This CDR3 is built from 13 residues. Trimming stripped 6 bases from V and 1 base from J, with 8 bases between. CDR3 DNA: TGTGCCAGCAGACCGATGGGCACAGATACGCAGTATTTT. Amino acid sequence: CASRPMGTDTQYF.

This clonotype was recorded many times. The chain combines TRBV29-1 with TRBJ2-7; unclear D gene. The germline V gene encodes CDR1 SQVTM and CDR2 ANQGSEA. CDR3 length: 12 residues. The germline V and J ends were trimmed by 6 bases and 8 bases, with 17 bases remaining between them. The CDR3 nucleotides read TGCAGCGTGGCAGGTCCGGATCGACAGCAGTACTTC. It is translated as CSVAGPDRQQYF.

Only a few counts were recorded for this clonotype. The CDR3: CSARGLAGHIQETQYF. CDR3 DNA sequence: TGCAGTGCTAGAGGGTTAGCGGGGCATATCCAAGAGACCCAGTACTTC. The chain recombines TRBV20-1 with TRBJ2-5, with 8 bases aligning to TRBD2. Unmatched junction bases numbered 8, after V lost 1 base and J lost 1 base. CDR3 length equals 16 residues. The germline V gene encodes CDR1 DFQATT and CDR2 SNEGSKA (reference sequence).

The V gene is TRBV6-1, the J gene TRBJ2-7, with 11 positions matching TRBD1. CDR3 length: 14 residues. Germline V gene lookup returns CDR1 MNHNS and CDR2 SASEGT. With 7 bases clipped from V and 2 bases from J, the junction kept 4 bases outside the gene matches. DNA of the CDR3: TGTGCCAGCACCCGGGGACAGGGGGCCTACGAGCAGTACTTC. It encodes CASTRGQGAYEQYF.

The table lists this clonotype with a few counts. J is TRBJ1-6 and V is TRBV10-3, with 8 bases lining up with TRBD1. Trimming cost V 1 base and J 10 bases; bases outside gene matches: 9. CDR3 length: 16 residues. The V gene's germline CDR1 is ENHRY and CDR2 SYGVKD. The CDR3 reads CAISELSTGGGSPLHF. The CDR3 region has the DNA TGTGCCATCAGTGAGTTAAGCACAGGGGGTGGCTCACCCCTCCACTTT.

This clonotype was picked up a small number of times. The chain recombines TRBV12-3 or TRBV12-4 with TRBJ1-2, with D maybe TRBD1 (5 bases). The CDR3 has 13 residues. Trimming removed 1 base from V and 3 bases from J, with 6 bases in between. CDR3 sequence reads: CASSLGGDYGYTF. CDR3 bases: TGTGCCAGCAGTTTAGGGGGCGACTATGGCTACACCTTC.

This rearrangement joins TRBV20-1 to TRBJ2-1; D is possibly TRBD2 (6 bases). The CDR3 covers 16 residues. V was clipped by 0 bases and J by 9 bases, with 21 bases between them. The germline CDR1 and CDR2 sequences are DFQATT and SNEGSKA (reference sequence). In DNA form, the CDR3 reads TGCAGTGCTAGAGATTCGACTAGTAGGACGTATGCTGAGCAGTTCTTC. Its translation is CSARDSTSRTYAEQFF.

This clonotype appeared a few times. The chain employs TRBV7-2 and TRBJ2-2, with 11 bases aligning to TRBD2. With V trimmed by 5 bases and J by 7 bases, 9 bases remained unmatched. Germline assignment: CDR1 SGHTA and CDR2 FQGNSA. CDR3 length: 16 amino acids. The CDR3 sequence: CASSLRSGGAYGELFF. CDR3 coding DNA: TGTGCCAGCAGCCTACGTAGCGGGGGGGCCTACGGGGAGCTGTTTTTT.

The chain links TRBV11-2 to TRBJ2-7, with D perhaps matching TRBD1 or TRBD2 (5 bases each). Germline CDR1 is SGHAT and CDR2 is FQNNGV. The V end lost 5 bases, the J end lost 6 bases, and 14 bases lay between the germline ends. The CDR3 consists of 13 residues. The CDR3 DNA reads as TGTGCCAGCAGCGGGGACGCTAGGGGCGAGCAGTACTTC. This sequence encodes CASSGDARGEQYF. Full variable domain (missing parts from reference TRBV11-2 and TRBJ2-7): EAGVAQSPRYKIIEKRQSVAFWCNPISGHATLYWYQQILGQGPKLLIQFQNNGVVDDSQLPKDRFSAERLKGVDSTLKIQPAKLEDSAVYLCASSGDARGEQYFGPGTRLTVT.

This clonotype has more than one count but fewer than ten. The chain couples TRBV24-1 to TRBJ1-2; D is perhaps TRBD1 (5 bases). This CDR3 contains 15 residues. Germline V lookup: CDR1 KGHDR, CDR2 SFDVKD. Deletions cut 7 bases from V and 8 bases from J, with 22 bases between. The CDR3 region has the DNA TGTGCCACCAGCATCATCTCAGGGATCTCAGGCGGCTACACCTTC. This encodes CATSIISGISGGYTF.

This clonotype is categorized as medium-sized. V and J are TRBV20-1 and TRBJ2-2; a possible D gene is TRBD2 (6 bases). Germline V CDR1 and CDR2: DFQATT, SNEGSKA (reference sequence). The ends were cut back, 0 bases at V and 5 bases at J, with 13 bases in the middle. The CDR3 loop spans 15 amino acids. The CDR3: CSARDPGTDTGELFF. Here the CDR3 DNA reads TGCAGTGCTAGAGATCCCGGGACTGATACCGGGGAGCTGTTTTTT.

The genes are TRBV29-1 and TRBJ2-3; 15 bases line up with TRBD2. The ends lost 7 bases at V and 7 bases at J; junction bases unmatched: 6. CDR3 size: 14 residues. Looked up from germline, CDR1 is SQVTM and CDR2 is ANQGSEA. The CDR3 coding sequence is TGCAGCGCCGGGGGACTAGCGGGGGGCTATACGCAGTATTTT. Its protein product is CSAGGLAGGYTQYF.

This chain joins TRBV7-9 and TRBJ1-1, with D possibly TRBD1 on 5 matching bases. The ends were cut back, 5 bases at V and 1 base at J, with 14 bases in the middle. This CDR3 is 15 amino acids long. Germline V gene data show CDR1 as SEHNR and CDR2 as FQNEAQ (reference sequence). The CDR3 spells CASSAPGRQNTEAFF. CDR3 DNA: TGTGCCAGCAGCGCACCGGGACGGCAGAACACTGAAGCTTTCTTT.

The genes are TRBV20-1 and TRBJ2-1, with D hard to call. Between the trimmed V and J ends, which lost 6 bases and 15 bases, there was a span of 9 bases. In germline, CDR1 is DFQATT, CDR2 SNEGSKA (reference sequence). The CDR3 is 8 residues long. The CDR3 loop reads CSAGFWFF. Here the CDR3 DNA reads TGCAGTGCGGGTTTTTGGTTCTTC.

The J gene is TRBJ2-3, the V gene TRBV6-5; a possible D gene is TRBD2 (6 bases). The ends were cut back, 2 bases at V and 6 bases at J, with 12 bases in the middle. Germline V CDR1 and CDR2: MNHEY, SVGAGI. The CDR3 extends over 14 amino acids. In DNA form, the CDR3 reads TGTGCCAGCAGTTACGTCCGGGGAGGCGATACGCAGTATTTT. This sequence encodes CASSYVRGGDTQYF.

This clonotype was recorded many times. The chain couples TRBV6-1 to TRBJ1-2; D unresolved. The germline CDR1 and CDR2 sequences are MNHNS and SASEGT. This CDR3 contains 14 residues. Deletions cut 7 bases from V and 2 bases from J, with 14 bases between. The CDR3 region has the DNA TGTGCCAGCACCCAAAGGGCGGGGAACTATGGCTACACCTTC. It yields the protein CASTQRAGNYGYTF.

This clonotype was seen only a few times. The chain carries TRBV28 and TRBJ2-5, with D unclear. V was shortened by 5 bases and J by 5 bases, with 9 bases between the two germline ends. The CDR3 extends over 12 amino acids. Per the germline V gene, CDR1 is MDHEN and CDR2 is SYDVKM. The CDR3 loop reads CASSTLGETQYF. In nucleotides, the CDR3 is TGTGCCAGCAGTACCTTGGGGGAGACCCAGTACTTC.